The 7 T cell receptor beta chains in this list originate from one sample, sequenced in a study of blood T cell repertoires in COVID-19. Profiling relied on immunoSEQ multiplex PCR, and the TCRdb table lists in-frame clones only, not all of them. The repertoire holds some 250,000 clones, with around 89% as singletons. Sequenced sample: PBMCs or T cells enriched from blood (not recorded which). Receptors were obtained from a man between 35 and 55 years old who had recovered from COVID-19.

CDR3 loop: CASSKSSGNTIYF. The DNA for the CDR3 is TGTGCCAGCAGCAAGAGCTCTGGAAACACCATATATTTT. The chain is built from TRBV12-3 or TRBV12-4 and TRBJ1-3; D remains ambiguous. V lost 6 bases and J 0 bases, leaving 6 bases between the germline ends. This CDR3 is 13 amino acids long.

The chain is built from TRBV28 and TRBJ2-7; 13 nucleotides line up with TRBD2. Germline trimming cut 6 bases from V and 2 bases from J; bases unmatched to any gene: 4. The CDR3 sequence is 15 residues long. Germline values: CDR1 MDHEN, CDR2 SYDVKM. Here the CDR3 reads CASRVTSGRAYEQYF. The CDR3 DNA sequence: TGTGCCAGCAGAGTCACTAGCGGGAGGGCCTACGAGCAGTACTTC.

This chain's CDR3 is CASSLLTPLAGGDEQYF. In DNA form, the CDR3 reads TGTGCCAGCAGTTTATTAACCCCTCTAGCGGGAGGGGACGAGCAGTACTTC. The chain combines TRBV27 with TRBJ2-7; 12 nucleotides align to TRBD2. CDR1 MNHEY and CDR2 SMNVEV come from the germline V gene (reference sequence). This CDR3 has 17 residues. J was trimmed by 5 bases and V by 1 base; bases with no gene match: 9.

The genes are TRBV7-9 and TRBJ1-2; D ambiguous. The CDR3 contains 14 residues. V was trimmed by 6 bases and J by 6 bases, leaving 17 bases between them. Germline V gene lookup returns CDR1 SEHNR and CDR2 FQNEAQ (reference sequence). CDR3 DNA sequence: TGTGCCAGCAGGCCTTCAGGTGAACTTGATGGCTACACCTTC. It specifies CASRPSGELDGYTF.

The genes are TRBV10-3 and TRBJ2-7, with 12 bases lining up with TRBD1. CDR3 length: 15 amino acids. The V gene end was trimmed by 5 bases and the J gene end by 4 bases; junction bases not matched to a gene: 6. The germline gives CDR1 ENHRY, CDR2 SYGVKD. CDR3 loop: CAISPGTGGKYEQYF. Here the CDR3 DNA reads TGTGCCATCAGTCCCGGGACAGGGGGCAAGTACGAGCAGTACTTC.

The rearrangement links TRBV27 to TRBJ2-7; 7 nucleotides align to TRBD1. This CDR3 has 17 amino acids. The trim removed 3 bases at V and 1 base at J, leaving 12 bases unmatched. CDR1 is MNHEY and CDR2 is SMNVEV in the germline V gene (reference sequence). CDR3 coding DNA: TGTGCCAGCAGTTTGGAAGGGGGCGCCGACTTATCCTACGAGCAGTACTTC. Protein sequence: CASSLEGGADLSYEQYF.

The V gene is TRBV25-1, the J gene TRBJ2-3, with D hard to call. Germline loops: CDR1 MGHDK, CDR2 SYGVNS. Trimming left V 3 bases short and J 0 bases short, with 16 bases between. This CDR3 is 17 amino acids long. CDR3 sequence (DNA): TGTGCCAGCAGTGACCGAGGTCAAAGTACTAGCACAGATACGCAGTATTTT. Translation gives CASSDRGQSTSTDTQYF. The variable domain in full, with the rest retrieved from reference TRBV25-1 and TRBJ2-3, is EADIYQTPRYLVIGTGKKITLECSQTMGHDKMYWYQQDPGMELHLIHYSYGVNSTEKGDLSSESTVSRIRTEHFPLTLESARPSHTSQYLCASSDRGQSTSTDTQYFGPGTRLTVL.